These T cell receptor beta chains were read from a single sample in a study of blood T cells in healthy people across ages. TCRdb processed the 5' RACE reads anew with MiXCR; each CDR3 protein has one entry. The sample lists roughly 650,000 distinct CDR3 sequences; roughly 30% were seen once. Input material: blood. The receptors stem from a woman of 80 years or more in good health. Both conserved end residues are part of each CDR3. D genes are given only for firm matches. Only part of the rows carry a size: once, few, many, or a class if the clone is expanded.

size,V,D,J,DNA,CDR3
.,TRBV12-3/TRBV12-4,TRBD1,TRBJ2-3,TGTGCCAGCAGTTTCGGACAGGGGGCCGGACTAGCGATAGATACGCAGTATTTT,CASSFGQGAGLAIDTQYF
many,TRBV7-2,TRBD2,TRBJ2-3,TGTGCCAGCAGTTTATCGGCGGGGGGCACAGATACGCAGTATTTT,CASSLSAGGTDTQYF
.,TRBV7-2,TRBD1,TRBJ1-2,TGTGCCAGCAGCTCGCCGAAGGACAGGGGTTTGTTGAACTATGGCTACACCTTC,CASSSPKDRGLLNYGYTF
.,TRBV7-2,TRBD1,TRBJ2-5,TGTGCCAGCAGTACAGGGGGCGCGAGAGAGACCCAGTACTTC,CASSTGGARETQYF
many,TRBV28,.,TRBJ2-4,TGTGCCAGCAGTTCGTGGCAATCCTTAGCCAAAAACATTCAGTACTTC,CASSSWQSLAKNIQYF
.,TRBV9,.,TRBJ1-3,TGTGCCAGCAGCGAAAAACAGGACCACTCTGGAAACACCATATATTTT,CASSEKQDHSGNTIYF
many,TRBV27,TRBD1,TRBJ1-6,TGTGCCAGCAGTCCGCCGGGACAGGGGGCCCTACCCCTCCACTTT,CASSPPGQGALPLHF
many,TRBV9,.,TRBJ2-1,TGTGCCAGCAGCGTAGGCACTCACCCCGACAATGAGCAGTTCTTC,CASSVGTHPDNEQFF
.,TRBV2,TRBD1,TRBJ1-4,TGTGCCAGCAGTTCCCGACGGGACAGCGTGGAAAAACTGTTTTTT,CASSSRRDSVEKLFF
.,TRBV27,.,TRBJ1-4,TGTGCCAGCAGTTTGGGCAGTGTGGGGGAAAAACTGTTTTTT,CASSLGSVGEKLFF
few,TRBV2,TRBD1,TRBJ2-5,TGTGCCAGCAGTTCAGGCCGGGACAGGGGAGAGACCCAGTACTTC,CASSSGRDRGETQYF
many,TRBV30,.,TRBJ2-7,TGTGCCTGGAGAGGGCTGTACGAGCAGTACTTC,CAWRGLYEQYF
many,TRBV5-5,TRBD1,TRBJ2-5,TGTGCCAGCAGCCCGGGGACAGGGATCGGGGAGACCCAGTACTTC,CASSPGTGIGETQYF
.,TRBV28,.,TRBJ1-2,TGTGCCAGCAGTGCCCGCCTGGGAGGGTATGGCACATATGGCTACACCTTC,CASSARLGGYGTYGYTF
many,TRBV7-2,TRBD2,TRBJ2-7,TGTGCCAGCAGCTTAGAAGGACTAGCGGCTGCTGAGCAGTACTTC,CASSLEGLAAAEQYF
many,TRBV5-6,TRBD1,TRBJ1-6,TGTGCCAGCAGCTTGATACAGGGGGCGGGTAATTCACCCCTCCACTTT,CASSLIQGAGNSPLHF
many,TRBV4-3,.,TRBJ2-1,TGCGCCAGCAGCCAAGTCAGGGGGGGCAATGAGCAGTTCTTC,CASSQVRGGNEQFF
many,TRBV10-3,.,TRBJ2-7,TGTGCCATCAGAGCTCCTTCGGGCTCTAACTACGAGCAGTACTTC,CAIRAPSGSNYEQYF
many,TRBV12-3/TRBV12-4,.,TRBJ1-2,TGTGCCAGCAGCAGTGACAGGCTCGCTAACTATGGCTACACCTTC,CASSSDRLANYGYTF
many,TRBV5-1,TRBD1,TRBJ1-2,TGCGCCAGCAGCTTAGGGGACAGGGATAACTATGGCTACACCTTC,CASSLGDRDNYGYTF
.,TRBV20-1,TRBD2,TRBJ2-5,TGCAGTGCTGTAAAAGAGGAAAGCGGGGGGGTGTGGCACCAAGAGACCCAGTACTTC,CSAVKEESGGVWHQETQYF
many,TRBV24-1,TRBD1,TRBJ2-3,TGTGCCACCAGTGCAGACAGGGGCACAGATACGCAGTATTTT,CATSADRGTDTQYF
many,TRBV20-1,.,TRBJ1-1,TGCAGTGCTAGAGACCCCTCAAGGCGGCTTGAAGCTTTCTTT,CSARDPSRRLEAFF
.,TRBV29-1,.,TRBJ1-5,TGCAGCGGGCAAAGTAGCAATCAGCCCCAGCATTTT,CSGQSSNQPQHF
many,TRBV20-1,.,TRBJ2-1,TGCAGTGGAACTGGGACCTCCTACAATGAGCAGTTCTTC,CSGTGTSYNEQFF
.,TRBV5-4,.,TRBJ1-2,TGTGCCGGCAGTTCGGCTCTGGGTGTCTATGGCTACACCTTC,CAGSSALGVYGYTF
many,TRBV25-1,TRBD1,TRBJ1-2,TGTGCCAGCAGTGAATATAAGGGGGCTAGCTATGGCTACACCTTC,CASSEYKGASYGYTF